The clone carrying this T cell receptor beta chain was observed a few times. No antigen is known for it. The data stem from a study of human T cells and chemical hapten exposure. Study in general: Sensitizing treatment utilized 2% DPC over an approximately 2 cm by approximately 2 cm portion of upper inner arm skin. Diagnoses of alopecia areata, totalis or universalis occurred in mostly female patients. General study results and limits: No shift was seen in TCRs above 1 in 1000 frequency with DPC sensitization. Expanded TCRs created a significantly greater count of big CDR3 similarity clusters than controls did.

Trimming stripped 2 bases from V and 6 bases from J, with 8 bases between. The CDR3 has 13 amino acids. Germline values: CDR1 SGDLS, CDR2 YYNGEE. One entry per CDR3 protein results from TCRdb running MiXCR on the RACE reads. This sample has 75,000 to 90,000 distinct CDR3 sequences, with under 14% found just once. As to time point: patch test 3, about 24 weeks after DPC sensitization. Specified treatment: therapeutic diphenylcyclopropenone sensitization with weekly scalp DPC. Source: whole blood, taken in connection with sensitization to the hapten diphenylcyclopropenone (DPC). This sequence joins TRBV9 and TRBJ2-2; tentatively, D is TRBD2 (5 bases). This TCR was recovered from a woman aged 45-65 years with alopecia areata. Some clones in this sample may be carry-over from other donors' samples. The CDR3: CASSVRGPGELFF. The CDR3 DNA follows: TGTGCCAGCAGCGTTCGGGGTCCCGGGGAGCTGTTTTTT.